This TCR beta chain is drawn from a study of shared clonotypes between healthy human individuals. Turning to the study itself: CD4 naive and CD4 memory each took three plates per donor, while CD8 naive took two and CD8 memory one.

Notes on this clone: Other nucleotide sequences from this sample produce the same CDR3.

CD45RO-negative, CCR7-positively selected cells formed the naive CD8 fraction, excluding terminally differentiated effector memory CD45RA+ cells. There are 15 residues in the CDR3. V was pared by 2 bases and J by 0 bases, with 2 bases of the junction left unmatched. Germline V gene sequence: CDR1 MDHEN, CDR2 SYDVKM. Produced via immunoSEQ multiplex PCR; TCRdb's table is partial and in-frame only. Of about 680,000 clones listed, about 91% were seen once; the top ten hold 24%. The rearrangement links TRBV28 to TRBJ2-5; 8 nucleotides line up with TRBD1. Sequences were obtained from naive CD8+ T cells sorted from blood. The receptor was isolated from a man aged 25-45 years in good health. The CDR3 reads CASSLNRGYQETQYF. The DNA for the CDR3 is TGTGCCAGCAGTTTAAACAGGGGGTACCAAGAGACCCAGTACTTC.